This T cell receptor beta chain derives from a study of cytomegalovirus exposure and HLA in healthy donors. This CDR3 has 14 amino acids. CDR1 is SGDLS, CDR2 YYNGEE, per germline. The germline V and J ends were trimmed by 3 bases and 6 bases, with 13 bases remaining between them. Use of 60 Vbeta and 13 Jbeta primers characterized the PCR. The protocol was immunoSEQ multiplex PCR, while the TCRdb copy is restricted to in-frame clones and leaves out a portion. Of around 120,000 clones in the sample, under 90% are singletons; the top ten hold 8.8%. The sequence was collected from a female donor in good health and CMV-seropositive. The gene calls are TRBV9 and TRBJ1-5, with D tentatively TRBD1 (6 bases). Source material: PBMCs. This chain's CDR3 is CASSASGAGQPQHF. CDR3 in DNA: TGTGCCAGCAGCGCTTCAGGGGCAGGTCAGCCCCAGCATTTT.